The 19 T cell receptor beta chains in this list originate from one sample, sequenced in a study of beta chain features in type 1 diabetes. Every isolated RNA sample was fully reverse transcribed, so sequencing captured expressed TCRB transcripts. Libraries were prepared by immunoSEQ multiplex PCR; TCRdb keeps only in-frame clonotypes and omits some of them. The table includes about 360,000 clones, 10% to 15% detected once. The sequencing sample was made of naive CD4+ T cells from blood. The origin of the receptors is a man aged 18 to 30 in good health.

V usage is TRBV6-6 and J usage is TRBJ2-5; D ambiguous. Germline V CDR1 and CDR2: MNHNY, SVGAGI (reference sequence). V was trimmed by 5 bases and J by 0 bases, leaving 4 bases between them. The CDR3 covers 12 residues. DNA for the CDR3: TGTGCCAGCAGTCAGTACCAAGAGACCCAGTACTTC. Encoded protein: CASSQYQETQYF.

The chain uses TRBV28 and TRBJ2-2; TRBD2 is a possible D gene (5 bases). Trimming took 9 bases from V and 5 from J, leaving 7 bases between them. This CDR3 is built from 11 residues. The germline gives CDR1 MDHEN, CDR2 SYDVKM. CDR3 amino acids: CASSATGELFF. Here the CDR3 DNA reads TGTGCCAGTAGCGCTACCGGGGAGCTGTTTTTT.

The chain is built from TRBV28 and TRBJ2-7; no clear D gene. The V end lost 10 bases, the J end lost 3 bases, and 13 bases lay between the germline ends. Germline-derived CDR1 and CDR2 are MDHEN and SYDVKM. The CDR3 is 12 residues long. The CDR3 sequence: CATKGTVYEQYF. The CDR3, as DNA: TGTGCCACCAAAGGAACAGTCTACGAGCAGTACTTC.

This clone has more than one count but fewer than ten. The J gene is TRBJ2-7, the V gene TRBV9, with 10 bases lining up with TRBD1. Germline V lookup: CDR1 SGDLS, CDR2 YYNGEE. V gave up 0 bases and J gave up 2 bases; unmatched junction bases: 14. The CDR3 is 19 residues long. Written as DNA, the CDR3 is TGTGCCAGCAGCGTAGCTTCAATGTTTGGGACAGGGGTACCCTACGAGCAGTACTTC. Residues: CASSVASMFGTGVPYEQYF.

CDR3 sequence: CAWSVSGGKGYTF. DNA of the CDR3: TGTGCCTGGAGTGTTTCAGGGGGAAAAGGCTACACCTTC. The chain employs TRBV30 and TRBJ1-2, with TRBD1 matching 7 bases. After removal of 0 bases from V and 8 bases from J, the junction contained 6 bases not matched to a gene. This CDR3 comprises 13 residues. Germline V gene sequence: CDR1 GTSNPN, CDR2 SVGIG (reference sequence).

The rearrangement uses TRBV29-1 and TRBJ1-2; TRBD1 aligns across 10 bases. Trimming took 5 bases from V and 3 from J; bases not matched to a gene: 6. The germline V gene encodes CDR1 SQVTM and CDR2 ANQGSEA. CDR3 size: 14 residues. The CDR3 reads CSVSGTGVDYGYTF. The CDR3 region has the DNA TGCAGCGTTTCCGGGACAGGGGTGGACTATGGCTACACCTTC.

The rearrangement links TRBV5-1 to TRBJ1-2; D remains ambiguous. Trimming removed 0 bases at V and 8 bases at J, with 14 bases between. Germline-derived CDR1 and CDR2 are SGHRS and YFSETQ. The CDR3 is made up of 14 amino acids. The CDR3 DNA reads as TGCGCCAGCAGCTTGGGTCAGGAAGCACGGGGCTACACCTTC. It specifies CASSLGQEARGYTF.

This clone turned up a few times. The chain recombines TRBV4-2 with TRBJ2-1; 7 nucleotides align to TRBD2. The germline V gene encodes CDR1 LGHNA and CDR2 YNFKEQ. The CDR3 runs 17 residues. Unmatched junction bases numbered 7, after V lost 1 base and J lost 1 base. CDR3 residues: CASSQVQGGTSYNEQFF. The CDR3, as DNA: TGTGCCAGCAGCCAAGTTCAGGGAGGGACTTCCTACAATGAGCAGTTCTTC.

The chain combines TRBV9 with TRBJ2-1; 9 bases line up with TRBD2. Germline V gene lookup returns CDR1 SGDLS and CDR2 YYNGEE. The CDR3 loop spans 14 amino acids. V was pared by 4 bases and J by 10 bases, with 9 bases of the junction left unmatched. The CDR3 spells CASSPVREGREQFF. CDR3 in DNA: TGTGCCAGCAGCCCCGTGCGGGAGGGCCGGGAGCAGTTCTTC.

V is TRBV2 and J is TRBJ1-2, with 9 bases identical to TRBD1. CDR1 and CDR2 from the germline V gene are SNHLY and FYNNEI. The CDR3 has 14 amino acids. V dropped 8 bases and J dropped 5; count of bases not matched to a gene: 9. The CDR3 spells CASGGQGVGYGYTF. Written as DNA, the CDR3 is TGTGCCAGCGGGGGACAGGGCGTCGGGTATGGCTACACCTTC. Full variable domain (missing parts from reference TRBV2 and TRBJ1-2): EPEVTQTPSHQVTQMGQEVILRCVPISNHLYFYWYRQILGQKVEFLVSFYNNEISEKSEIFDDQFSVERPDGSNFTLKIRSTKLEDSAMYFCASGGQGVGYGYTFGSGTRLTVV.

The J gene is TRBJ1-1, the V gene TRBV2; D ambiguous. CDR3 size: 13 residues. V dropped 7 bases and J dropped 1 base, with 10 bases sitting between them. The V gene's germline CDR1 is SNHLY and CDR2 FYNNEI. This CDR3 is CASTTETNTEAFF. In DNA, the CDR3 is TGTGCCAGCACTACAGAGACGAACACTGAAGCTTTCTTT. Looking up the rest from reference TRBV2 and TRBJ1-1 gives the full variable domain: EPEVTQTPSHQVTQMGQEVILRCVPISNHLYFYWYRQILGQKVEFLVSFYNNEISEKSEIFDDQFSVERPDGSNFTLKIRSTKLEDSAMYFCASTTETNTEAFFGQGTRLTVV.

This chain uses TRBV10-3 with TRBJ2-7; a weak D match, TRBD2 (5 bases). The CDR3 contains 15 residues. The V and J ends lost 0 bases and 9 bases respectively, with 18 bases between them. Germline CDR1 reads ENHRY; CDR2 reads SYGVKD. The CDR3 reads CAISESKRSSNRQYF. CDR3 nucleotide sequence: TGTGCCATCAGTGAGTCGAAGCGGAGCTCTAATAGGCAGTACTTC.

The V gene is TRBV30, the J gene TRBJ1-5, with 9 nucleotides matching TRBD1. CDR3 length: 16 residues. Germline lookup yields CDR1 GTSNPN and CDR2 SVGIG (reference sequence). The V segment lost 0 bases and the J segment 6 bases; nucleotides outside the gene matches: 9. The CDR3 region has the DNA TGTGCCTGGAGTGTAGGGACAGGGACGATAGGTCAGCCCCAGCATTTT. Translated, it gives CAWSVGTGTIGQPQHF.

The chain is built from TRBV27 and TRBJ2-5, with D uncertain. CDR1 is MNHEY, CDR2 SMNVEV, per germline (reference sequence). The CDR3 sequence is 12 residues long. V lost 10 bases to trimming and J lost 2 bases, with 11 bases between them. CDR3 in amino acids: CATRSLQETQYF. CDR3 in DNA: TGTGCCACCAGGTCGCTACAAGAGACCCAGTACTTC.

The chain combines TRBV5-1 with TRBJ2-5, with D possibly matching TRBD1 (6 bases). V dropped 4 bases and J dropped 1 base, with 14 bases sitting between them. Germline CDR1 is SGHRS and CDR2 is YFSETQ. The CDR3 is 15 amino acids. CDR3: CASSAHRDRQETQYF. CDR3 DNA sequence: TGCGCCAGCAGCGCCCACAGGGATCGCCAAGAGACCCAGTACTTC.

A few counts support this clone. This chain joins TRBV4-3 and TRBJ2-5, with a weak D call TRBD2 (5 bases). Germline assignment: CDR1 LGHNA and CDR2 YSLEER. Deletions cut 1 base from V and 5 bases from J, with 11 bases between. The CDR3 length is 14 residues. Here the CDR3 reads CASSQAGRGETQYF. The CDR3 nucleotides are TGCGCCAGCAGCCAAGCGGGTAGAGGGGAGACCCAGTACTTC.

The rearrangement uses TRBV7-9 and TRBJ2-7; perhaps TRBD2 as D (6 bases). Trimming took off 2 bases at V and 4 bases at J, with 9 bases between the two ends. Germline-derived CDR1 and CDR2 are SEHNR and FQNEAQ (reference sequence). This CDR3 has 13 amino acids. CDR3 DNA: TGTGCCAGCAGCTTAATGGGGGGATACGAGCAGTACTTC. Its translation is CASSLMGGYEQYF.

This clone was detected only a few times. The chain has TRBV10-3 and TRBJ1-1, with TRBD1 as a possible D gene (6 bases). Germline assignment: CDR1 ENHRY and CDR2 SYGVKD. V was pared by 3 bases and J by 10 bases, with 12 bases between. This CDR3 comprises 12 residues. CDR3 nucleotides: TGTGCCATCAGTGAATTGGACAGATCAGCTTTCTTT. Amino acids: CAISELDRSAFF.

This sequence joins TRBV7-9 and TRBJ1-1; D unresolved. Germline V gene sequence: CDR1 SEHNR, CDR2 FQNEAQ (reference sequence). CDR3 length: 13 residues. Trimming stripped 5 bases from V and 1 base from J, with 8 bases between. The CDR3 protein is CASSEPGNTEAFF. CDR3 nucleotides: TGTGCCAGCAGCGAACCAGGGAACACTGAAGCTTTCTTT.